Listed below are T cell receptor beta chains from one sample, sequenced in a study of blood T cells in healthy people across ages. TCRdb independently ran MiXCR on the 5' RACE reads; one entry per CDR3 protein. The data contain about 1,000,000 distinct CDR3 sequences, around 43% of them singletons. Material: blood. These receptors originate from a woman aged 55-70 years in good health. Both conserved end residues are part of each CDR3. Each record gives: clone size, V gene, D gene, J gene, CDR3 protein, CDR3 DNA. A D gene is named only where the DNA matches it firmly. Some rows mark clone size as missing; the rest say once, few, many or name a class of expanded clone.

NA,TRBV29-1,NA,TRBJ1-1,CSVEVFPPEKVAFF,TGCAGCGTTGAAGTTTTCCCCCCTGAGAAGGTGGCTTTCTTT
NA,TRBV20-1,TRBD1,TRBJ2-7,CSARGTGGSYEQYF,TGCAGTGCTAGGGGGACAGGGGGATCCTACGAGCAGTACTTC
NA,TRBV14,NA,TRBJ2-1,CASSSRTGGAEQFF,TGTGCCAGCAGCAGCCGGACGGGGGGCGCTGAGCAGTTCTTC
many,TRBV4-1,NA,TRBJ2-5,CASSQIRGETQYF,TGCGCCAGCAGCCAAATCCGGGGGGAGACCCAGTACTTC
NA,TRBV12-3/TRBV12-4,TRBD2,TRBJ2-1,CASTPGTSVYNEQFF,TGTGCCAGCACTCCTGGGACTAGCGTTTACAATGAGCAGTTCTTC
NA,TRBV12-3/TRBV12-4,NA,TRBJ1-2,CASSSLPGRTHYGYTF,TGTGCCAGCAGTTCCCTACCGGGGCGCACCCACTATGGCTACACCTTC
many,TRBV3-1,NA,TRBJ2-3,CASSQSATTDTQYF,TGTGCCAGCAGCCAATCGGCTACCACAGATACGCAGTATTTT
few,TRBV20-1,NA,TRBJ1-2,CSAAGEEGDGYTF,TGCAGTGCTGCGGGGGAGGAAGGGGATGGCTACACCTTC
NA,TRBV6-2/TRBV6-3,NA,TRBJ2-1,CASSIPGLRGNEQFF,TGTGCCAGCAGTATCCCGGGACTTCGGGGTAATGAGCAGTTCTTC
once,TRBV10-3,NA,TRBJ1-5,CAISGANQPQHF,TGTGCCATCAGTGGGGCGAATCAGCCCCAGCATTTT
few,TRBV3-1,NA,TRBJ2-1,CASSQAGPNSYNEQFF,TGTGCCAGCAGCCAAGCAGGCCCTAACTCCTACAATGAGCAGTTCTTC
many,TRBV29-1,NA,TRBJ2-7,CSENVLESPPYEQYF,TGCAGCGAGAACGTTCTGGAGAGCCCACCCTACGAGCAGTACTTC
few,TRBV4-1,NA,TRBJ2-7,CASSPRLESSYEQYF,TGCGCCAGCAGCCCCCGGTTGGAAAGCTCCTACGAGCAGTACTTC
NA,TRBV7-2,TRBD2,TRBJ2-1,CASIRTSGVYNEQFF,TGTGCCAGCATCAGAACTAGCGGGGTTTACAATGAGCAGTTCTTC
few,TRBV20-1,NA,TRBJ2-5,CSARVTKQTQYF,TGCAGTGCTAGGGTGACGAAGCAGACCCAGTACTTC
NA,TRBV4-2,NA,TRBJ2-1,CASSHGTDDEQFF,TGTGCCAGCAGCCACGGGACGGATGATGAGCAGTTCTTC
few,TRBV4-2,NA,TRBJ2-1,CASSQGGSTGNEQFF,TGTGCCAGCAGCCAAGGGGGAAGCACAGGCAATGAGCAGTTCTTC
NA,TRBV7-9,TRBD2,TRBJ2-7,CASSLGTSGRAVYEQYF,TGTGCCAGCAGCTTAGGGACTAGCGGGAGAGCCGTCTACGAGCAGTACTTC
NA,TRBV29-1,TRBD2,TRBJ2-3,CSVPYREGSDTQYF,TGCAGCGTCCCGTACCGGGAGGGCTCAGATACGCAGTATTTT
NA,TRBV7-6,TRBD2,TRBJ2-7,CASSFATSGYEQYF,TGTGCCAGCAGCTTCGCGACTAGCGGGTACGAGCAGTACTTC
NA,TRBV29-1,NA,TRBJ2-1,CSVGRGQQYEQFF,TGCAGCGTTGGGAGGGGGCAACAGTATGAGCAGTTCTTC
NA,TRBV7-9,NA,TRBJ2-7,CASSGDPDSYEQYF,TGTGCCAGCAGCGGGGACCCAGACTCCTACGAGCAGTACTTC
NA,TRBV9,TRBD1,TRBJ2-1,CTSSVGFRGFNEQFF,TGTACCAGCAGCGTAGGTTTCAGGGGGTTCAATGAGCAGTTCTTC
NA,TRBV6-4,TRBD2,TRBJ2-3,CASRPSGSGDTQYF,TGTGCCAGCAGACCCAGCGGGAGCGGGGATACGCAGTATTTT
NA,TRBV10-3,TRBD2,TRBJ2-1,CAISALAGGNEQFF,TGTGCCATCAGTGCGCTAGCGGGAGGGAATGAGCAGTTCTTC
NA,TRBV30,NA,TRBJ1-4,CAYQGFSEKLFF,TGTGCCTACCAGGGGTTTAGTGAAAAACTGTTTTTT
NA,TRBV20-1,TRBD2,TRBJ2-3,CSASGRALADTQYF,TGCAGTGCAAGCGGGAGGGCCCTCGCAGATACGCAGTATTTT
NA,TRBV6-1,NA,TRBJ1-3,CASPAGSSGNTIYF,TGTGCCAGCCCGGCCGGGAGCTCTGGAAACACCATATATTTT
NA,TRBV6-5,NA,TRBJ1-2,CASRGGDYGYTF,TGTGCCAGCAGGGGGGGCGACTATGGCTACACCTTC
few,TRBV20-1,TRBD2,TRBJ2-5,CSVGKRGTSGEQYF,TGCAGTGTAGGAAAGCGGGGGACTTCGGGGGAGCAGTACTTC
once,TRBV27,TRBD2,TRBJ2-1,CASTTLAGGNNEQFF,TGTGCCAGCACGACCCTAGCGGGAGGTAACAATGAGCAGTTCTTC
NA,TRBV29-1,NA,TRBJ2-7,CSIRGGPSEQYF,TGCAGCATAAGGGGGGGTCCCAGTGAGCAGTACTTC
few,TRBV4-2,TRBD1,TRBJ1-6,CASSARDRGPYNSPLHF,TGTGCCAGCAGCGCCCGGGACAGGGGCCCCTATAATTCACCCCTCCACTTT
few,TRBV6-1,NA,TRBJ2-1,CASSEGSLRYNEQFF,TGTGCCAGCAGTGAAGGTTCCCTAAGGTACAATGAGCAGTTCTTC
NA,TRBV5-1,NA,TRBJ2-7,CASSLGLGGTNNEQYF,TGCGCCAGCAGCTTAGGTCTAGGAGGGACGAACAATGAGCAGTACTTC
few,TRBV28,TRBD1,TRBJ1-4,CASSPPSGQYEKLFF,TGTGCCAGCAGCCCCCCCTCGGGACAGTACGAAAAACTGTTTTTT
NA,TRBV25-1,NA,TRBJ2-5,CASIALIRDTVRRETQYF,TGTGCCAGCATCGCATTGATCCGGGACACCGTCAGACGGGAGACCCAGTACTTC
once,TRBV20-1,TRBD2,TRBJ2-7,CSARDVLAGGYEQYF,TGCAGTGCTAGAGATGTACTAGCGGGCGGGTATGAGCAGTACTTC
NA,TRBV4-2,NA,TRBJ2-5,CASSRGGRNNEQYF,TGTGCCAGCAGCCGGGGGGGGCGGAACAATGAGCAGTACTTC
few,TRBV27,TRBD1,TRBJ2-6,CASSRTGVSGANVLTF,TGTGCCAGCAGTCGGACAGGAGTCTCTGGGGCCAACGTCCTGACTTTC
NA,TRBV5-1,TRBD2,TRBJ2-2,CASSSGLAGGHGELFF,TGCGCCAGCAGTTCCGGACTAGCGGGAGGCCACGGGGAGCTGTTTTTT
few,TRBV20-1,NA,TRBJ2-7,CSGRGSYEQYF,TGCAGTGGACGCGGTAGCTACGAGCAGTACTTC
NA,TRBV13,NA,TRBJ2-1,CASSSGRLSYNEQFF,TGTGCCAGCAGCTCTGGGAGGCTCTCCTACAATGAGCAGTTCTTC
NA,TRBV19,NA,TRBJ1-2,CASSREESNYGYTF,TGTGCCAGTAGCCGGGAGGAGAGTAACTATGGCTACACCTTC
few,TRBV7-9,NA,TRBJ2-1,CASSFRQGVSGSLDGEQFF,TGTGCCAGCAGCTTCAGACAGGGGGTTAGCGGGAGTCTGGATGGTGAGCAGTTCTTC
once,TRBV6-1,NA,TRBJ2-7,CASSEAYGTERYEQYF,TGTGCCAGCAGTGAAGCCTACGGGACGGAGCGGTACGAGCAGTACTTC
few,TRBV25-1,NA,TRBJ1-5,CASSEYGSNQPQHF,TGTGCCAGCAGTGAATATGGCAGCAATCAGCCCCAGCATTTT
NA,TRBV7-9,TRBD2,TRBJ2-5,CASSPKRLAGQETQYF,TGTGCCAGCAGCCCTAAGCGGCTAGCGGGGCAAGAGACCCAGTACTTC
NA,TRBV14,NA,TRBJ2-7,CASSQDQGFYEQYF,TGTGCCAGCAGCCAAGATCAGGGATTCTACGAGCAGTACTTC
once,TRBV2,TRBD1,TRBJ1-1,CASSVGQGPQTEAFF,TGTGCCAGCAGTGTTGGACAGGGGCCTCAGACTGAAGCTTTCTTT
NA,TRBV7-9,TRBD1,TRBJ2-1,CASSLVGTGNSYNEQFF,TGTGCCAGCAGCTTAGTTGGGACAGGGAACTCCTACAATGAGCAGTTCTTC
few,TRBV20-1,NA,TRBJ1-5,CSARAGGNGNQPQHF,TGCAGTGCTAGAGCTGGGGGGAACGGTAATCAGCCCCAGCATTTT
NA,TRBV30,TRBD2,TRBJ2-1,CAWGSGSHEQFF,TGTGCCTGGGGTAGCGGGAGCCATGAGCAGTTCTTC
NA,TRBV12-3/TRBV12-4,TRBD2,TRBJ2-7,CASSYGTSGTPSYEQYF,TGTGCCAGCAGTTACGGGACTAGCGGGACGCCCTCCTACGAGCAGTACTTC
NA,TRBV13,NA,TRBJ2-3,CASLCRGLGDTQYF,TGTGCCAGCTTATGTCGGGGATTAGGAGATACGCAGTATTTT
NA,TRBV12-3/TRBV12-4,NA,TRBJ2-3,CASSLATGTTQYF,TGTGCCAGCAGCCTAGCCACCGGGACTACGCAGTATTTT
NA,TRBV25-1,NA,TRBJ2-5,CASSGGEEQETQYF,TGTGCCAGCAGTGGGGGGGAAGAGCAAGAGACCCAGTACTTC
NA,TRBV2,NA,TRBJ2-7,CASSEARTLYEQYF,TGTGCCAGCAGTGAAGCCCGGACACTGTACGAGCAGTACTTC
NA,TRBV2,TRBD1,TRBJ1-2,CASSDDTTGGRGYTF,TGTGCCAGCAGTGATGACACGACAGGGGGTAGGGGCTACACCTTC
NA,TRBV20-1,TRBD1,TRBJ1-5,CSARDLTGAKHQPQHF,TGCAGTGCTAGAGATCTAACAGGGGCTAAACATCAGCCCCAGCATTTT